The rows below give T cell receptor beta chains drawn from one sample of a study of regulatory T cells in long-lasting Graves disease. TCRdb reprocessed the multiplex PCR reads via MiXCR and lists one record per CDR3 protein. The table shows roughly 610,000 distinct CDR3 sequences, with around 15% occurring only once. The same sample was also used in a study of T cells in Graves' hyperthyroidism and ophthalmopathy.

Sequencing was performed on peripheral blood mononuclear cells (PBMCs), taken at new diagnosis, from a patient treated with antithyroid drugs. These receptors originate from a woman aged 25 to 39 with Graves disease. The CDR3 runs from the conserved cysteine through the conserved F or W. A D gene is named only where the DNA matches it firmly. Some rows have no size entry. The others give once, few or many, or a class for an expanded clone.

D gene: -; V gene: TRBV18; J gene: TRBJ2-7; clone size: -; CDR3 protein: CASSPILAGGPVQEQYF; CDR3 DNA: TGTGCCAGCTCCCCCATTCTGGCGGGCGGGCCGGTTCAGGAACAGTACTTC
D gene: TRBD1; V gene: TRBV20-1; J gene: TRBJ1-2; clone size: -; CDR3 protein: CSATNAGGGHGYTF; CDR3 DNA: TGCAGTGCTACGAACGCAGGGGGAGGCCATGGCTACACCTTC
D gene: -; V gene: TRBV3-1; J gene: TRBJ2-7; clone size: -; CDR3 protein: CASSAIREWKYF; CDR3 DNA: TGTGCCAGCAGCGCGATCAGGGAATGGAAGTACTTC
D gene: -; V gene: TRBV2; J gene: TRBJ1-5; clone size: many; CDR3 protein: CASSRTARPQHF; CDR3 DNA: TGTGCCAGCAGTCGGACCGCCCGGCCCCAGCATTTT
D gene: TRBD1; V gene: TRBV12-3/TRBV12-4; J gene: TRBJ1-2; clone size: many; CDR3 protein: CASTRDSTSYGYTF; CDR3 DNA: TGTGCCAGCACCCGGGACAGCACCTCCTATGGCTACACCTTC
D gene: -; V gene: TRBV7-2; J gene: TRBJ2-7; clone size: many; CDR3 protein: CASSLSRDKSYEQYF; CDR3 DNA: TGTGCCAGCAGCTTATCCCGGGACAAGAGCTACGAGCAGTACTTC
D gene: -; V gene: TRBV6-1; J gene: TRBJ2-5; clone size: few; CDR3 protein: CATLPRAAKETQYF; CDR3 DNA: TGTGCCACCCTACCGCGGGCCGCGAAAGAGACCCAGTACTTC
D gene: TRBD1; V gene: TRBV28; J gene: TRBJ1-2; clone size: few; CDR3 protein: CASIPPPGQGAGGYTF; CDR3 DNA: TGTGCCAGCATCCCACCTCCGGGACAGGGGGCGGGCGGCTACACCTTC
D gene: TRBD1; V gene: TRBV6-1; J gene: TRBJ1-5; clone size: many; CDR3 protein: CASSEVYSGQGNQPQHF; CDR3 DNA: TGTGCCAGCAGTGAAGTGTATTCGGGACAGGGGAATCAGCCCCAGCATTTT
D gene: -; V gene: TRBV6-1; J gene: TRBJ2-1; clone size: -; CDR3 protein: CASSERDDPIHEQFF; CDR3 DNA: TGTGCCAGCAGTGAGCGGGATGACCCTATACATGAGCAGTTCTTC
D gene: -; V gene: TRBV6-1; J gene: TRBJ1-5; clone size: many; CDR3 protein: CASRAITVHQPQHF; CDR3 DNA: TGTGCCAGCAGGGCCATAACGGTCCATCAGCCCCAGCATTTT